The source of this TCR beta chain is a study of vaccination and CD4 T cells after COVID-19. Study in general: Median draw time for post-COVID samples was under 120 days post-diagnosis (range 35 to 161). At a median roughly 70 days (range 14 to 241) after dose two, post-vaccine samples were obtained.

V was shortened by 5 bases and J by 5 bases, with 18 bases between the two germline ends. CDR1 is MDHEN and CDR2 is SYDVKM in the germline V gene. The CDR3 extends over 15 amino acids. A single record per CDR3 protein comes from TCRdb applying MiXCR to the PCR reads. The sample contains over 15,000 distinct CDR3 sequences, around 69% of which appear only once. Study-wide findings and caveats: Going from approximately 21 to 38, median SARS-CoV-2-reactive clonotypes did not rise significantly.

Dates of positive PCR ran from March to December 2020, before US Alpha, Beta and Delta variants. A remark on this clonotype: Its matching antigen is unknown.

The chain has TRBV28 and TRBJ1-1, with a possible D match to TRBD1 (5 bases). This receptor was identified in a human donor who had recovered from COVID-19. The sample consisted of CD4+ T cells from blood, taken after SARS-CoV-2 vaccination. The CDR3 sequence is CASSPPDLGRTEAFF. CDR3 DNA sequence: TGTGCCAGCAGTCCCCCCGATTTGGGGCGAACTGAAGCTTTCTTT.